This is a list of T cell receptor beta chains from one sample in a study of T cell responses to AZD1222 COVID-19 vaccine. The data were produced by immunoSEQ multiplex PCR, yet TCRdb's version contains in-frame clones alone and is incomplete. The sample has 150,000 to 200,000 clones, about 89% seen once. This material consisted of peripheral blood, taken on day 0 of AZD1222 vaccination. These TCRs come from an adult in good health. The CDR3 runs from the conserved cysteine through the conserved F or W.

V: TRBV29-1
length: 16
J: TRBJ1-1
CDR3: CSVTGDTRTMNTEAFF

V: TRBV7-3
length: 14
J: TRBJ1-3
CDR3: CASSQGLGGNTIYF

V: TRBV4-2
length: 15
J: TRBJ2-3
CDR3: CASSPETRMGDTQYF

V: TRBV19
length: 15
J: TRBJ2-3
CDR3: CASSIRPANTDTQYF

V: TRBV2
length: 13
J: TRBJ1-2
CDR3: CASTAGFSYGYTF

V: TRBV6-5
length: 14
J: TRBJ1-2
CDR3: CASSLRGEWGGYTF

V: TRBV28
length: 12
J: TRBJ1-1
CDR3: CASRELNTEAFF

V: TRBV18
length: 16
J: TRBJ1-6
CDR3: CASSPTGTGIRSPLHF

V: TRBV24-1
length: 14
J: TRBJ1-2
CDR3: CATSDLRYTYGYTF

V: TRBV19
length: 17
J: TRBJ1-5
CDR3: CASSIDDRGSVNKPQHF

V: TRBV5-1
length: 14
J: TRBJ1-6
CDR3: CASSDRTGDSPLHF

V: TRBV28
length: 15
J: TRBJ1-5
CDR3: CASSLREALNQPQHF

V: TRBV24-1
length: 13
J: TRBJ1-5
CDR3: CATGDGNNQPQHF

V: TRBV11-2
length: 16
J: TRBJ1-5
CDR3: CASSPTMGGSNQPQHF

V: TRBV19
length: 14
J: TRBJ1-1
CDR3: CASSVGQINTEAFF

V: TRBV19
length: 13
J: TRBJ2-1
CDR3: CATRGLHDNEQFF

V: TRBV9
length: 14
J: TRBJ2-1
CDR3: CASSVATTNNEQFF